The 5 T cell receptor beta chains in this list originate from one sample, sequenced in a study of early T cells in non-severe SARS-CoV-2 infection (dated by TCRdb to about 2021). The library was generated by 5' RACE. Sequencing instrument: NextSeq 500. TCRdb reprocessing: public reads trimmed at Q25 with fastp, clones called with MiXCR, in-frame beta chains kept. Each entry is one CDR3 protein sequence, shown with its most common DNA and genes. The sample has some 54,000 distinct CDR3 sequences on record, roughly a tenth of them singletons. The ten largest clones add up to 8.5% to 9% of the sample. Material: whole blood. These receptors originate from an adult who was a healthcare worker with PCR-confirmed SARS-CoV-2 infection or an uninfected control (not recorded which).

This clonotype was seen at least ten times. The chain recombines TRBV5-1 with TRBJ2-1; D not certain. Germline V gene sequence: CDR1 SGHRS, CDR2 YFSETQ. V lost 3 bases and J lost 9, with 7 bases in between. CDR3 length equals 11 residues. DNA of the CDR3: TGCGCCAGCAGCTACACCCTTGAGCAGTTCTTC. It codes for CASSYTLEQFF.

The chain recombines TRBV29-1 with TRBJ2-1; tentatively, D is TRBD1 (7 bases). Germline loops: CDR1 SQVTM, CDR2 ANQGSEA. The V and J ends lost 7 bases and 6 bases respectively, with 16 bases between them. The CDR3 consists of 13 residues. The chain's CDR3 is CSAQGGLGNEQFF. In nucleotides, the CDR3 is TGCAGCGCCCAGGGGGGCCTGGGCAATGAGCAGTTCTTC.

This clonotype was picked up many times. This chain uses TRBV27 with TRBJ2-2; perhaps D is TRBD1 or TRBD2 (5 bases each). Germline-derived CDR1 and CDR2 are MNHEY and SMNVEV (reference sequence). The germline V and J ends were trimmed by 1 base and 7 bases, with 7 bases remaining between them. This CDR3 has 13 residues. CDR3 amino acids: CASSLWGNGELFF. CDR3 nucleotide sequence: TGTGCCAGCAGTTTATGGGGGAACGGGGAGCTGTTTTTT.

This clonotype was observed at least ten times. This sequence joins TRBV6-2 or TRBV6-3 and TRBJ1-2, with 12 bases matching TRBD1. With V trimmed by 0 bases and J by 4 bases, 6 bases remained unmatched. The germline V gene encodes CDR1 MNHEY and CDR2 SVGEGT. This CDR3 comprises 17 residues. The CDR3 DNA sequence: TGTGCCAGCAGTTACTCGTACCGGGACAGGGGGCTCTATGGCTACACCTTC. It encodes CASSYSYRDRGLYGYTF.

Ten or more counts support this clonotype. The chain combines TRBV2 with TRBJ2-1, with 7 bases lining up with TRBD1. V lost 5 bases and J lost 5; bases outside the gene matches: 6. The CDR3 loop spans 14 amino acids. Looked up from germline, CDR1 is SNHLY and CDR2 is FYNNEI. The DNA of the CDR3 is TGTGCCAGCAGTTCACAGGGGCTGAACAATGAGCAGTTCTTC. Translation: CASSSQGLNNEQFF.